Below are 2 T cell receptor beta chains sequenced from a single sample in a study of T cells in women clearing cervical HPV infection. Method: immunoSEQ multiplex PCR; TCRdb's copy keeps in-frame clones and lacks some. Recorded here are approximately 16,000 clones; the top ten clones represent about 10%. The sequencing input was blood buffy coat. The receptors derive from a woman aged 18-69 years with a cervical HPV16 infection that either progressed to CIN3+ or cleared (not recorded which).

About this clone: The read comes to an end 3 residues before the CDR3 does, leaving the germline J gene to fill in the end. V is TRBV6-4 and J is TRBJ2-3; TRBD2 matches 11 bases. The ends lost 0 bases at V and 5 bases at J; junction bases unmatched: 4. Germline-derived CDR1 and CDR2 are MRHNA and SNTAGT. The CDR3 extends over 16 amino acids. CDR3: CASSDSSGRAGDTQYF. CDR3 bases read: TGTGCCAGCAGTGACTCTAGCGGGAGGGCCGGAGATACG.

With regard to this clone: The read finishes 3 residues shy of the CDR3 end, and the germline J gene is used to complete it. The chain combines TRBV30 with TRBJ2-1, with 7 bases matching TRBD2. Germline trimming cut 3 bases from V and 6 bases from J; bases unmatched to any gene: 8. Germline V gives CDR1 GTSNPN, CDR2 SVGIG (reference sequence). The CDR3 is 14 residues long. CDR3 sequence: CAWRGLVSVNEQFF. Partial CDR3 DNA: TGTGCCTGGAGAGGACTAGTTAGTGTCAATGAG.